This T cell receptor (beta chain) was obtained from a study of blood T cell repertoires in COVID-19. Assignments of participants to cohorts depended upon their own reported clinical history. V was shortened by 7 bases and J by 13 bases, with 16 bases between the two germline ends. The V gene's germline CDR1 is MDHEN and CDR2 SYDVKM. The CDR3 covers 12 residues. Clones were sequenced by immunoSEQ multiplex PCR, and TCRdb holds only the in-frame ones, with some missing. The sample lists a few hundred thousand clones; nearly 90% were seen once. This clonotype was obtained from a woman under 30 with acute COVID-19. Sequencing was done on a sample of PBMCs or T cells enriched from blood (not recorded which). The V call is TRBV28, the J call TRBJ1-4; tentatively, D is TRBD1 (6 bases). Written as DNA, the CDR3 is TGTGCCAGCAACCGGGTAGGGACACGACTGTTTTTT. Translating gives CASNRVGTRLFF.